This note documents a single T cell receptor (beta chain) sequence. Its antigen is still unknown. The authors sequenced patients whose flow cytometry had shown CD8+CD57+ cell expansion. Patients were untreated when blood was sampled. These data are taken from a study of CD8+CD57+ T cells in acquired aplastic anemia. Study-wide context: The study obtained an average of 3.2 ug of DNA from sorted CD4+ and CD8+ cells. Broader study findings: Patients did not significantly differ from controls in CD8+ Simpson's diversity. Patients shared 25 to 35 CD8+ CDR3 sequences with controls.

This CDR3 has 17 residues. Unmatched junction bases numbered 10, after V lost 3 bases and J lost 2 bases. Germline CDR1 and CDR2: KGHDR and SFDVKD. Genomic DNA constituted the template upon which TCR beta VDJ and CDR3 profiling was performed. TCRdb reanalysed the reads using MiXCR and keeps one entry per CDR3 protein. The table shows approximately 80,000 distinct CDR3 sequences, with about three quarters occurring only once. The chain couples TRBV24-1 to TRBJ2-5; the match to TRBD1 covers 8 bases. The sample comprised sorted CD4+, CD8+, or CD8+CD57+ T cells (not recorded which) from PBMCs. This TCR derives from a human donor with aplastic anemia. CDR3 sequence: CATSDKTGESGQETQYF. The CDR3 DNA sequence: TGTGCCACCAGTGATAAGACAGGGGAGTCGGGGCAAGAGACCCAGTACTTC.